These 8 T cell receptor beta chains came from one sample sequenced in a study of T cells in Graves' hyperthyroidism and ophthalmopathy. Amplified TCR beta CDR3 regions derived from RNA transcripts. During a first-round RT-PCR of the TCR CDR3, the HTBI primer set was used. TCRdb ran MiXCR on the multiplex PCR reads and lists one entry per CDR3 protein. The data hold 600,000 or so distinct CDR3 sequences, with 12% to 15% observed a single time. Sequenced material: blood. The receptor set was obtained from a woman between 18 and 29 years old with Graves' ophthalmopathy.

This chain connects TRBV2 to TRBJ1-5; no clear D. CDR1 is SNHLY, CDR2 FYNNEI, per germline. V gave up 3 bases and J gave up 4 bases, with 13 bases separating them. The length of the CDR3 is 15 residues. CDR3 bases: TGTGCCAGCAGTGATAGTGCGGGTCGAAATCAGCCCCAGCATTTT. Its protein product is CASSDSAGRNQPQHF.

This clonotype was seen at least ten times. The chain uses TRBV20-1 and TRBJ2-7, with TRBD1 matching over 7 bases. This CDR3 has 13 amino acids. Germline CDR1 DFQATT, CDR2 SNEGSKA (reference sequence). After removal of 6 bases from V and 2 bases from J, the junction contained 7 bases not matched to a gene. The CDR3 nucleotides are TGCAGTGCAAAGAAACAGGGGACCTACGAGCAGTACTTC. Its protein is CSAKKQGTYEQYF.

In this sample, this clonotype turned up a few times. This chain joins TRBV20-1 and TRBJ2-1, with D perhaps matching TRBD1 (5 bases). Per germline, CDR1 DFQATT and CDR2 SNEGSKA (reference sequence). The CDR3 extends over 15 amino acids. V lost 6 bases and J 4 bases, leaving 19 bases between the germline ends. The CDR3 spells CSAKTAPPVYNEQFF. In DNA, the CDR3 is TGCAGTGCAAAGACAGCTCCACCGGTTTACAATGAGCAGTTCTTC.

This clonotype was detected only a few times. The chain employs TRBV20-1 and TRBJ1-5; TRBD1 matches 9 bases. The CDR3 loop spans 16 amino acids. J gave up 3 bases and V 5 bases, and 11 bases lay outside the gene matches. Looked up from germline, CDR1 is DFQATT and CDR2 is SNEGSKA (reference sequence). The CDR3 reads CSARVWGQGINQPQHF. The CDR3 nucleotides read TGCAGTGCTCGGGTATGGGGACAGGGCATCAATCAGCCCCAGCATTTT.

As concerns this clonotype: This may be a read error: a much more frequent sequence differs by one nucleotide. CDR3 nucleotide sequence: TGTGCCAGCAGCCAAGGGAGTGGCTTCACTGAAGCTCTCTTT. This sequence encodes CASSQGSGFTEALF. The V call is TRBV16, the J call TRBJ1-1, with D hard to call. Per germline, CDR1 KGHSY and CDR2 FQNENV. The CDR3 spans 14 residues.

V and J are TRBV7-3 and TRBJ1-1; TRBD1 might be the D (5 bases). Germline V gene sequence: CDR1 SGHTA, CDR2 FQGTGA. The ends were cut back, 4 bases at V and 5 bases at J, with 14 bases in the middle. CDR3 length: 14 amino acids. CDR3 loop: CASSSQGGETEAFF. The CDR3 DNA follows: TGTGCCAGCAGCTCCCAGGGTGGGGAGACTGAAGCTTTCTTT.

This clonotype was detected ten times or more. V gene TRBV24-1 combines with J gene TRBJ2-1; D uncertain. Germline CDR1 is KGHDR and CDR2 is SFDVKD. This CDR3 comprises 14 residues. V lost 0 bases and J lost 8, with 10 bases in between. The CDR3 DNA is TGTGCCACCAGTGATTTGCACCCATTGGATGAGCAGTTCTTC. Translating it yields CATSDLHPLDEQFF.

This clonotype was recorded at least ten times. The V call is TRBV20-1, the J call TRBJ2-1, with D maybe TRBD1 (6 bases). Trimming removed 0 bases from V and 12 bases from J, with 18 bases in between. The CDR3 has 14 amino acids. Germline CDR1 DFQATT, CDR2 SNEGSKA (reference sequence). Written as DNA, the CDR3 is TGCAGTGCTAGAGACAGAACGGACAGAAAGCGGCAGTTCTTC. Encoded protein: CSARDRTDRKRQFF.